This passage covers 17 T cell receptor beta chains from one sample sequenced in a study of Ad26.COV2.S vaccination and SARS-CoV-2 variants. Using immunoSEQ multiplex PCR, the repertoire was profiled, and TCRdb retains in-frame clones only, with some absent. Among about 390,000 clones, 70% to 90% were seen once, and the ten largest hold under 4%. Specified treatment: around 19 received Ad26.COV2.S at low or high dose, single or two shots; several received placebo; per-sample allocation not given. Collection of samples fell on day 63 after the first vaccine or placebo injection. This sample comprised peripheral blood, obtained in a trial of Ad26.COV2.S vaccine versus placebo. These TCRs come from a person aged 18 to 65 who received the Ad26.COV2.S COVID-19 vaccine or a placebo.

The gene calls are TRBV7-9 and TRBJ2-5; 8 nucleotides line up with TRBD1. The V gene end was trimmed by 4 bases and the J gene end by 4 bases; junction bases not matched to a gene: 5. This CDR3 is built from 14 residues. CDR1 is SEHNR, CDR2 FQNEAQ, per germline (reference sequence). The CDR3 loop is CASSSQGARETQYF. In DNA, the CDR3 is TGTGCCAGCAGCTCCCAGGGGGCGCGAGAGACCCAGTACTTC.

The rearrangement links TRBV18 to TRBJ1-2; D is undetermined. The CDR3 spans 15 residues. The ends were cut back, 1 base at V and 7 bases at J, with 16 bases in the middle. CDR1 is KGHSH and CDR2 is LQKENI in the germline V gene. The CDR3 region is CASSPLGADLSGYTF. The CDR3 region has the DNA TGTGCCAGCTCACCACTCGGAGCGGACCTAAGTGGCTACACCTTC.

This clone was found once. V is TRBV2 and J is TRBJ1-1, with TRBD1 identical over 10 bases. The germline V gene encodes CDR1 SNHLY and CDR2 FYNNEI. The trim removed 7 bases at V and 3 bases at J, leaving 11 bases unmatched. This CDR3 has 16 residues. DNA of the CDR3: TGTGCCAGCAACAAAGACAGGGGGCGCGGAGACACTGAAGCTTTCTTT. As protein: CASNKDRGRGDTEAFF.

The chain uses TRBV19 and TRBJ2-2; 7 bases are shared with TRBD1. V was pared by 5 bases and J by 8 bases, with 8 bases of the junction left unmatched. From germline, CDR1 is LNHDA and CDR2 SQIVND (reference sequence). The CDR3 sequence is 14 residues long. The CDR3 sequence is CASSPRTGWGELFF. The CDR3 coding sequence is TGTGCCAGTAGTCCCCGGACAGGTTGGGGGGAGCTGTTTTTT.

The rearrangement links TRBV3-1 (or the pseudogene TRBV3-2) to TRBJ2-5; 14 bases line up with TRBD2. V shed 5 bases, J shed 5 bases, and the junction held 7 bases outside the gene matches. This CDR3 comprises 16 residues. Looked up from germline, CDR1 is LGHDT and CDR2 is YNNKEL (reference sequence). CDR3 sequence reads: CASSSGGLAGAETQYF. The CDR3 region has the DNA TGTGCCAGCAGCAGCGGGGGACTAGCGGGGGCTGAGACCCAGTACTTC.

The sample holds a few counts of this clone. The chain links TRBV4-1 to TRBJ2-2; D is ambiguous. This CDR3 has 15 amino acids. Looked up from germline, CDR1 is MGHRA and CDR2 is YSYEKL. V was cut by 3 bases and J by 0 bases, with 8 bases left in between. Here the CDR3 reads CASSQVHSNTGELFF. The CDR3 DNA is TGCGCCAGCAGCCAGGTACACTCGAACACCGGGGAGCTGTTTTTT.

The chain carries TRBV5-1 and TRBJ2-2; D perhaps matches TRBD2 (5 bases). Germline values: CDR1 SGHRS, CDR2 YFSETQ. CDR3 size: 14 residues. Trimming cost V 2 bases and J 0 bases, with 5 bases left between them. CDR3 residues: CASSFGANTGELFF. For the CDR3, the DNA is TGCGCCAGCAGCTTCGGGGCGAACACCGGGGAGCTGTTTTTT. Full variable domain (outside the CDR3, taken from reference TRBV5-1 and TRBJ2-2): KAGVTQTPRYLIKTRGQQVTLSCSPISGHRSVSWYQQTPGQGLQFLFEYFSETQRNKGNFPGRFSGRQFSNSRSEMNVSTLELGDSALYLCASSFGANTGELFFGEGSRLTVL.

V and J are TRBV25-1 and TRBJ1-6; no reliable D call. Germline CDR1 is MGHDK and CDR2 is SYGVNS. V was cut by 3 bases and J by 4 bases, with 4 bases left in between. The CDR3 is 13 amino acids. In nucleotides, the CDR3 is TGTGCCAGCAGTGACCCTTATAATTCACCCCTCCACTTT. It encodes CASSDPYNSPLHF.

The CDR3 region has the DNA TGTGCCAGCCTGCGGCCGGGGGGTTACACCGGGGAGCTGTTTTTT. As protein: CASLRPGGYTGELFF. This sequence joins TRBV19 and TRBJ2-2; 7 nucleotides match TRBD2. The germline CDR1 and CDR2 sequences are LNHDA and SQIVND (reference sequence). V was clipped by 9 bases and J by 3 bases; unmatched bases: 10. The CDR3 contains 15 residues. Together with reference TRBV19 and TRBJ2-2, the CDR3 gives the full variable domain: DGGITQSPKYLFRKEGQNVTLSCEQNLNHDAMYWYRQDPGQGLRLIYYSQIVNDFQKGDIAEGYSVSREKKESFPLTVTSAQKNPTAFYLCASLRPGGYTGELFFGEGSRLTVL.

The chain couples TRBV6-1 to TRBJ1-2; no definite D call. Germline-derived CDR1 and CDR2 are MNHNS and SASEGT. Between the trimmed V and J ends, which lost 2 bases and 4 bases, there was a span of 14 bases. This CDR3 has 15 residues. The CDR3 DNA is TGTGCCAGCAGTGAAATTGGGAAGATTATCTATGGCTACACCTTC. It codes for CASSEIGKIIYGYTF.

CDR3 sequence reads: CATSLGGQLNEKLFF. The CDR3 nucleotides read TGTGCCACATCCCTCGGAGGACAGCTAAATGAAAAACTGTTTTTT. V is TRBV7-9 and J is TRBJ1-4, with TRBD1 as a possible D gene (6 bases). CDR3 size: 15 residues. CDR1 is SEHNR, CDR2 FQNEAQ, per germline (reference sequence). V lost 10 bases and J 5 bases, leaving 20 bases between the germline ends.

The J gene is TRBJ1-1, the V gene TRBV5-1; a possible D gene is TRBD1 (5 bases). Germline V gene lookup returns CDR1 SGHRS and CDR2 YFSETQ. CDR3 length: 12 amino acids. Deletions cut 3 bases from V and 3 bases from J, with 6 bases between. For the CDR3, the DNA is TGCGCCAGCAGCTGGGGGGACACTGAAGCTTTCTTT. It specifies CASSWGDTEAFF.

The chain carries TRBV7-8 and TRBJ2-5; TRBD2 might be the D (5 bases). CDR1 SGHVS and CDR2 FQNEAQ come from the germline V gene. The CDR3 consists of 13 residues. Deletions cut 4 bases from V and 3 bases from J, with 9 bases between. CDR3: CASSSGVKETQYF. For the CDR3, the DNA is TGTGCCAGCAGCTCCGGGGTAAAAGAGACCCAGTACTTC.

This chain joins TRBV5-1 and TRBJ1-1, with 9 nucleotides matching TRBD1. Trimming took 0 bases from V and 5 from J; bases not matched to a gene: 11. The CDR3 runs to 17 residues. Germline CDR1 is SGHRS and CDR2 is YFSETQ. The CDR3 sequence is CASSLGPHRGQRTEAFF. CDR3 coding DNA: TGCGCCAGCAGCTTGGGGCCCCACAGGGGGCAAAGGACTGAAGCTTTCTTT.

The V and J genes are TRBV4-2 and TRBJ2-5, with 12 bases that match TRBD1. Germline loops: CDR1 LGHNA, CDR2 YNFKEQ. The trim removed 4 bases at V and 2 bases at J, leaving 2 bases unmatched. The CDR3 has 15 residues. This CDR3 is CASSRDRGRQETQYF. CDR3 DNA sequence: TGTGCCAGCAGCCGGGACAGGGGGCGTCAAGAGACCCAGTACTTC.

The rearrangement links TRBV30 to TRBJ1-2; D not resolved. From germline, CDR1 is GTSNPN and CDR2 SVGIG (reference sequence). The length of the CDR3 is 11 residues. V was cut by 2 bases and J by 8 bases, with 9 bases left in between. CDR3 sequence (DNA): TGTGCCTGGAGTCGAGGTAGCGGCTACACCTTC. This gives the protein CAWSRGSGYTF.

V and J are TRBV3-1 (or the pseudogene TRBV3-2) and TRBJ2-5, with 9 bases fitting TRBD2. J gave up 7 bases and V 3 bases, and 3 bases lay outside the gene matches. Germline lookup yields CDR1 LGHDT and CDR2 YNNKEL (reference sequence). The CDR3 sequence is 13 residues long. CDR3 amino acids: CASSQGRGGTQYF. The CDR3, as DNA: TGTGCCAGCAGCCAGGGGCGGGGGGGGACCCAGTACTTC.